These 25 T cell receptor beta chains originate from one sample sequenced in a study of early T cells in non-severe SARS-CoV-2 infection. TCRdb recomputed calls from the 5' RACE reads with MiXCR, one row per CDR3 protein. The table includes 37,000 or so distinct CDR3 sequences, 4.7% detected once. Sequences were obtained from whole blood. The receptors here all came from an adult who was a healthcare worker with PCR-confirmed SARS-CoV-2 infection or an uninfected control (not recorded which).

This clonotype was seen a handful of times. The V gene is TRBV3-1, the J gene TRBJ1-5; 8 nucleotides match TRBD1. The V segment lost 0 bases and the J segment 6 bases; nucleotides outside the gene matches: 4. The CDR3 length is 15 residues. The germline CDR1 and CDR2 sequences are LGHDT and YNNKEL (reference sequence). In DNA, the CDR3 is TGTGCCAGCAGCCAAGATCGGACAGGGTCTCAGCCCCAGCATTTT. This codes for CASSQDRTGSQPQHF.

J is TRBJ1-3 and V is TRBV9; a possible D gene is TRBD1 (5 bases). Trimming stripped 2 bases from V and 4 bases from J, with 16 bases between. Per germline, CDR1 SGDLS and CDR2 YYNGEE. There are 16 residues in the CDR3. The CDR3 nucleotides read TGTGCCAGCAGCGTGAACCGGGACGCGTGGGGAAACACCATATATTTT. Protein: CASSVNRDAWGNTIYF.

This clonotype has a handful of counts. The chain carries TRBV2 and TRBJ2-5; 14 bases fit TRBD2. Trimming removed 6 bases from V and 6 bases from J; junction bases left unmatched: 12. The CDR3 covers 17 residues. Germline V gives CDR1 SNHLY, CDR2 FYNNEI. The CDR3 bases are TGTGCCAGCAGCGCCATCGGGACTAGCGGGAGAGGGAAGACCCAGTACTTC. Its translation: CASSAIGTSGRGKTQYF.

This clonotype was counted many times. The chain joins TRBV11-2 to TRBJ2-7; D is undetermined. The V gene lost 1 base and the J gene lost 3 bases, with 4 bases spanning the gap. This CDR3 is built from 12 residues. CDR1 and CDR2 (germline): SGHAT, FQNNGV. The CDR3 nucleotides read TGTGCCAGCAGCTTAGCCTACTACGAGCAGTACTTC. It is translated as CASSLAYYEQYF.

At least ten counts were recorded for this clonotype. The V call is TRBV7-8, the J call TRBJ2-3; possible D gene TRBD2, 6 bases. Trimming shortened V by 3 bases and J by 6 bases, and 16 bases separated the two germline ends. The CDR3 length is 15 residues. Germline-derived CDR1 and CDR2 are SGHVS and FQNEAQ. As DNA, the CDR3 is TGTGCCAGCAGCTTGCGGGAACTCTCTACCGATACGCAGTATTTT. It translates to CASSLRELSTDTQYF.

This clonotype showed up many times. This chain connects TRBV29-1 to TRBJ1-2; 9 bases line up with TRBD1. V lost 6 bases and J lost 3; bases outside the gene matches: 5. Germline CDR1 is SQVTM and CDR2 is ANQGSEA. The CDR3 covers 13 residues. The CDR3 loop reads CSVGTGNDYGYTF. For the CDR3, the DNA is TGCAGCGTGGGGACAGGGAACGACTATGGCTACACCTTC.

This clonotype was counted at least ten times. The V and J genes are TRBV7-2 and TRBJ2-1; 15 bases align to TRBD2. CDR1 is SGHTA, CDR2 FQGNSA, per germline. The trim removed 4 bases at V and 8 bases at J, leaving 0 bases unmatched. The CDR3 is 14 residues long. The DNA for the CDR3 is TGTGCCAGCAGCTGGACTAGCGGGAGGGATGAGCAGTTCTTC. Encoded protein: CASSWTSGRDEQFF.

The sample holds many counts of this clonotype. This chain connects TRBV19 to TRBJ1-5; TRBD1 aligns across 8 bases. The V segment lost 3 bases and the J segment 6 bases; nucleotides outside the gene matches: 7. The CDR3 has 15 amino acids. Germline V gene lookup returns CDR1 LNHDA and CDR2 SQIVND (reference sequence). The CDR3 loop reads CASSIQGALGQPQHF. The CDR3 region has the DNA TGTGCCAGTAGTATTCAGGGGGCGTTAGGTCAGCCCCAGCATTTT.

This clonotype was observed many times. The chain uses TRBV11-3 and TRBJ2-6, with TRBD2 as a possible D gene (5 bases). Trimming pared 1 base from V and 0 bases from J, leaving 13 bases between. Germline V gene data show CDR1 as SGHNT and CDR2 as YENEEA. This CDR3 spans 18 amino acids. CDR3 residues: CASSLGSRELSGANVLTF. The CDR3 DNA reads as TGTGCCAGCAGCTTAGGTTCCCGGGAACTCTCTGGGGCCAACGTCCTGACTTTC.

The table lists this clonotype with many counts. This chain joins TRBV7-9 and TRBJ1-2; a possible D gene is TRBD1 (5 bases). Trimming shortened V by 1 base and J by 4 bases, and 7 bases separated the two germline ends. The CDR3 spans 13 residues. In germline, CDR1 is SEHNR, CDR2 FQNEAQ (reference sequence). CDR3 nucleotides: TGTGCCAGCAGCTTAGGAGGGGCCTATGGCTACACCTTC. It translates to CASSLGGAYGYTF.

This clonotype was picked up many times. The chain combines TRBV2 with TRBJ2-2; tentatively, D is TRBD2 (5 bases). The CDR3 is 15 amino acids. V was clipped by 2 bases and J by 4 bases, with 11 bases between them. CDR1 is SNHLY, CDR2 FYNNEI, per germline. In DNA, the CDR3 is TGTGCCAGCAGTGAAATCATGGCGGGCACCGGGGAGCTGTTTTTT. It yields the protein CASSEIMAGTGELFF.

This clonotype has ten or more counts. V is TRBV7-3 and J is TRBJ2-3; unclear D gene. V lost 2 bases, J lost 4 bases, and 10 bases lay in between. The germline gives CDR1 SGHTA, CDR2 FQGTGA. CDR3 length: 14 residues. CDR3 protein: CASSLQAAPDTQYF. In DNA form, the CDR3 reads TGTGCCAGCAGCTTACAGGCCGCCCCAGATACGCAGTATTTT.

This clonotype has a count of ten or more. The chain uses TRBV12-3 or TRBV12-4 and TRBJ1-2; D is ambiguous. The CDR3 totals 13 residues. The V end was cut by 7 bases, the J end by 2 bases, with 11 bases between. CDR3 bases: TGTGCCAGCACCCTCGGACTAAACTATGGCTACACCTTC. Amino acids: CASTLGLNYGYTF.

There are many counts of this clonotype. The J gene is TRBJ1-2, the V gene TRBV10-2, with TRBD1 matching 7 bases. The V gene's germline CDR1 is WSHSY and CDR2 SAAADI. This CDR3 spans 13 amino acids. The V segment lost 10 bases and the J segment 2 bases; nucleotides outside the gene matches: 7. CDR3 sequence (DNA): TGCGCCACCTACGAGACAGGGAACTATGGCTACACCTTC. Residues: CATYETGNYGYTF.

V gene TRBV6-1 combines with J gene TRBJ2-1; TRBD2 matches at 12 bases. V gave up 5 bases and J gave up 7 bases; unmatched junction bases: 21. CDR3 length: 20 residues. Germline CDR1 reads MNHNS; CDR2 reads SASEGT. CDR3 region: CASSPTLPSLLAGGRNEQFF. CDR3 nucleotide sequence: TGTGCCAGCAGTCCCACCCTCCCATCCCTACTAGCGGGGGGAAGGAATGAGCAGTTCTTC.

There are many counts of this clonotype. The chain recombines TRBV3-1 with TRBJ2-3; perhaps TRBD2 as D (6 bases). The germline gives CDR1 LGHDT, CDR2 YNNKEL (reference sequence). CDR3 length: 16 residues. V was cut by 2 bases and J by 6 bases, with 18 bases left in between. This CDR3 is CASSQLGLLPPDTQYF. In DNA, the CDR3 is TGTGCCAGCAGCCAACTGGGACTTCTCCCTCCGGATACGCAGTATTTT.

This clonotype was seen many times. This rearrangement joins TRBV6-5 to TRBJ1-1; D gene ambiguous. The ends were cut back, 0 bases at V and 7 bases at J, with 6 bases in the middle. Per germline, CDR1 MNHEY and CDR2 SVGAGI. There are 12 residues in the CDR3. The CDR3 is CASSYSGGEAFF. The DNA for the CDR3 is TGTGCCAGCAGTTACTCCGGCGGTGAAGCTTTCTTT.

The CDR3 loop reads CASSFQSANGELFF. CDR3 DNA sequence: TGTGCCAGCAGCTTTCAGAGCGCGAACGGGGAGCTGTTTTTT. The chain joins TRBV7-2 to TRBJ2-2; D not resolved. The CDR3 consists of 14 residues. The V end was cut by 3 bases, the J end by 7 bases, with 12 bases between. Germline CDR1 reads SGHTA; CDR2 reads FQGNSA.

The V call is TRBV7-9, the J call TRBJ2-7; a possible D gene is TRBD2 (6 bases). Germline V gives CDR1 SEHNR, CDR2 FQNEAQ (reference sequence). Deletions cut 5 bases from V and 4 bases from J, with 12 bases between. The CDR3 loop spans 13 amino acids. CDR3 nucleotide sequence: TGTGCCAGCAGCCTGGGACTGAATTACGAGCAGTACTTC. Amino acid sequence: CASSLGLNYEQYF. The whole variable domain, remainder taken from reference TRBV7-9 and TRBJ2-7, is DTGVSQNPRHKITKRGQNVTFRCDPISEHNRLYWYRQTLGQGPEFLTYFQNEAQLEKSRLLSDRFSAERPKGSFSTLEIQRTEQGDSAMYLCASSLGLNYEQYFGPGTRLTVT.

This clonotype was seen ten or more times. This chain joins TRBV11-1 and TRBJ1-1; D not resolved. The CDR3 runs to 13 residues. Trimming pared 3 bases from V and 8 bases from J, leaving 13 bases between. Per the germline V gene, CDR1 is SGHAT and CDR2 is FQDESV (reference sequence). This chain's CDR3 is CASSLGPQSEAFF. The DNA of the CDR3 is TGTGCCAGCAGCTTGGGCCCGCAATCGGAAGCTTTCTTT.

This clonotype was recorded many times. The chain is built from TRBV7-2 and TRBJ2-5; unclear D gene. CDR3 length equals 13 residues. The germline gives CDR1 SGHTA, CDR2 FQGNSA. V lost 0 bases and J lost 5, with 7 bases in between. CDR3 region: CASSLALRETQYF. CDR3 nucleotides: TGTGCCAGCAGCTTAGCCTTGCGGGAGACCCAGTACTTC.

This rearrangement joins TRBV7-3 to TRBJ2-2, with D possibly being TRBD2 (5 bases). V gave up 2 bases and J gave up 4 bases, with 11 bases separating them. The CDR3 is 15 amino acids. Germline assignment: CDR1 SGHTA and CDR2 FQGTGA. CDR3 amino acids: CASSLVGMGTGELFF. The CDR3 bases are TGTGCCAGCAGCTTAGTCGGGATGGGCACCGGGGAGCTGTTTTTT.

This clonotype was counted many times. V and J are TRBV9 and TRBJ2-7; D is possibly TRBD1 (5 bases). V lost 0 bases, J lost 3 bases, and 16 bases lay in between. This CDR3 region has 16 residues. Germline lookup yields CDR1 SGDLS and CDR2 YYNGEE. CDR3 region: CASSVEASGLNYEQYF. In nucleotides, the CDR3 is TGTGCCAGCAGCGTAGAAGCTTCAGGGCTAAACTACGAGCAGTACTTC.

This clonotype was counted many times. The chain joins TRBV6-2 or TRBV6-3 to TRBJ1-6, with D perhaps TRBD1 (6 bases). Germline loops: CDR1 MNHEY, CDR2 SVGEGT. The CDR3 has 14 amino acids. The ends were cut back, 5 bases at V and 9 bases at J, with 14 bases in the middle. The CDR3 DNA reads TGTGCCAGCAGTAGGGGGACAACGGGTTCACCCCTCCACTTT. It codes for CASSRGTTGSPLHF.

This clonotype was recorded at least ten times. The chain combines TRBV6-1 with TRBJ2-3; 9 bases agree with TRBD1. CDR3 length: 17 residues. The ends lost 6 bases at V and 3 bases at J; junction bases unmatched: 13. Germline CDR1 MNHNS, CDR2 SASEGT. In nucleotides, the CDR3 is TGTGCCAGCAGCCCGTCCGTCCCGGGACAGGGAACAGATACGCAGTATTTT. Residues: CASSPSVPGQGTDTQYF.